These 5 T cell receptor beta chains were all obtained from the same sample, sequenced in a study of T cell repertoires in cytomegalovirus infection. TCRdb analysed the reads with MiXCR anew, one entry per CDR3 protein. In the table there are 300,000 to 400,000 distinct CDR3 sequences, 9% to 9.5% of which are singletons. The sequenced sample was PBMCs. Receptors were obtained from a human donor in good health (CMV status not recorded). Some clones in this sample may be carry-over from other donors' samples.

The V gene is TRBV6-6, the J gene TRBJ2-5; TRBD1 matches at 7 bases. CDR3 size: 16 residues. The V segment lost 4 bases and the J segment 5 bases; nucleotides outside the gene matches: 13. CDR1 and CDR2 from the germline V gene are MNHNY and SVGAGI (reference sequence). The CDR3 sequence is CASSSPTGSVGETQYF. CDR3 bases: TGTGCCAGCAGTTCCCCGACAGGGTCGGTAGGGGAGACCCAGTACTTC.

The table lists this clonotype with a few counts. The chain combines TRBV27 with TRBJ2-1, with TRBD1 as a possible D gene (6 bases). The CDR3 sequence is 15 residues long. The V and J ends lost 6 bases and 3 bases respectively, with 15 bases between them. Germline assignment: CDR1 MNHEY and CDR2 SMNVEV (reference sequence). This CDR3 is CASSRGGQSYNEQFF. CDR3 sequence (DNA): TGTGCCAGCAGCCGAGGGGGTCAGAGCTACAATGAGCAGTTCTTC.

This sequence joins TRBV6-5 and TRBJ1-6; TRBD1 matches 9 bases. The trim removed 4 bases at V and 6 bases at J, leaving 1 base unmatched. The CDR3 covers 14 residues. CDR1 and CDR2 from the germline V gene are MNHEY and SVGAGI. CDR3 region: CASSWTGVNSPLHF. The DNA for the CDR3 is TGTGCCAGCAGTTGGACAGGGGTTAATTCACCCCTCCACTTT.

This rearrangement joins TRBV6-2 or TRBV6-3 to TRBJ2-5; D unclear. The germline V and J ends were trimmed by 5 bases and 1 base, with 14 bases remaining between them. Germline V lookup: CDR1 MNHEY, CDR2 SVGEGT. The CDR3 is made up of 15 amino acids. Written as DNA, the CDR3 is TGTGCCAGCAGTCTCAGCGAAGCCATCCAAGAGACCCAGTACTTC. Translating gives CASSLSEAIQETQYF.

V gene TRBV3-1 combines with J gene TRBJ2-1; no definite D call. The CDR3 runs to 13 residues. CDR1 LGHDT and CDR2 YNNKEL come from the germline V gene (reference sequence). Trimming took off 1 base at V and 6 bases at J, with 7 bases between the two ends. The CDR3 DNA reads as TGTGCCAGCAGCCAAGTACCCACCAATGAGCAGTTCTTC. Translation: CASSQVPTNEQFF.